Shown below are 23 T cell receptor beta chains from a single sample sequenced in a study of blood T cell repertoires in COVID-19. This table comes from immunoSEQ multiplex PCR, and its TCRdb copy is limited to in-frame clones, with some not included. Of around 300,000 clones listed, about 90% are singletons. The specimen sequenced was PBMCs or T cells enriched from blood (not recorded which). Receptor source: a man in his thirties or forties who had recovered from COVID-19.

J is TRBJ2-4 and V is TRBV2; D is possibly TRBD2 (6 bases). Germline lookup yields CDR1 SNHLY and CDR2 FYNNEI. The CDR3 spans 17 residues. V lost 6 bases to trimming and J lost 0 bases, with 18 bases between them. CDR3 sequence: CASRVRTGDSAKNIQYF. The CDR3 DNA is TGTGCCAGCAGAGTCCGAACGGGAGACTCAGCCAAAAACATTCAGTACTTC.

The gene calls are TRBV28 and TRBJ2-3; 7 nucleotides agree with TRBD2. CDR1 MDHEN and CDR2 SYDVKM come from the germline V gene. Trimming took 2 bases from V and 2 from J; bases not matched to a gene: 7. The CDR3 spans 16 residues. The CDR3 loop is CASSLTAGVTTDTQYF. DNA for the CDR3: TGTGCCAGCAGTTTAACCGCGGGGGTTACCACAGATACGCAGTATTTT.

V and J are TRBV12-3 or TRBV12-4 and TRBJ1-6; no clear D. The CDR3 spans 12 residues. The V and J ends lost 2 bases and 10 bases respectively, with 6 bases between them. CDR3 bases: TGTGCCAGCAGTTTACATAGCTCACCCCTCCACTTT. Translation: CASSLHSSPLHF.

The J gene is TRBJ1-5, the V gene TRBV15; possible D gene TRBD1, 5 bases. Germline CDR1 LNHNV, CDR2 YYDKDF (reference sequence). Trimming pared 4 bases from V and 5 bases from J, leaving 9 bases between. The CDR3 covers 13 residues. CDR3 amino acids: CATSIRVYQPQHF. The CDR3 nucleotides are TGTGCCACCAGCATCAGGGTTTATCAGCCCCAGCATTTT. Full variable domain (missing parts from reference TRBV15 and TRBJ1-5): DAMVIQNPRYQVTQFGKPVTLSCSQTLNHNVMYWYQQKSSQAPKLLFHYYDKDFNNEADTPDNFQSRRPNTSFCFLDIRSPGLGDTAMYLCATSIRVYQPQHFGDGTRLSIL.

The chain employs TRBV19 and TRBJ1-2; the D gene is possibly TRBD1 (6 bases). The CDR3 contains 12 residues. Between the trimmed V and J ends, which lost 10 bases and 4 bases, there was a span of 13 bases. CDR1 is LNHDA, CDR2 SQIVND, per germline (reference sequence). The DNA for the CDR3 is TGTGCCACTACCGACAGGTCCTATGGCTACACCTTC. This encodes CATTDRSYGYTF.

The chain links TRBV29-1 to TRBJ2-2; D call uncertain. Between the trimmed V and J ends, which lost 6 bases and 5 bases, there was a span of 7 bases. Germline V CDR1 and CDR2: SQVTM, ANQGSEA. The CDR3 extends over 11 amino acids. The chain's CDR3 is CSVAQTGELFF. DNA for the CDR3: TGCAGCGTGGCACAAACCGGGGAGCTGTTTTTT.

The V call is TRBV19, the J call TRBJ1-1; D is undetermined. V lost 2 bases and J 5 bases, leaving 9 bases between the germline ends. From germline, CDR1 is LNHDA and CDR2 SQIVND (reference sequence). This CDR3 is built from 13 residues. The CDR3 spells CASSIKGVTEAFF. Written as DNA, the CDR3 is TGTGCCAGTAGTATAAAAGGAGTGACTGAAGCTTTCTTT.

This chain joins TRBV7-9 and TRBJ1-1; a weak D match, TRBD1 (5 bases). CDR1 and CDR2 from the germline V gene are SEHNR and FQNEAQ (reference sequence). The V end lost 7 bases, the J end lost 1 base, and 10 bases lay between the germline ends. The CDR3 length is 13 residues. The CDR3 DNA reads as TGTGCCAGCAAGGGGCAGGGGAACACTGAAGCTTTCTTT. Amino acids: CASKGQGNTEAFF.

V is TRBV4-2 and J is TRBJ2-3, with 10 bases aligning to TRBD2. The germline gives CDR1 LGHNA, CDR2 YNFKEQ. CDR3 size: 19 residues. V lost 0 bases to trimming and J lost 1 base; unmatched junction nucleotides: 10. CDR3 coding DNA: TGTGCCAGCAGCCAAGATCCCGGGGGGCTAGCGGGAGGCACAGATACGCAGTATTTT. Protein sequence: CASSQDPGGLAGGTDTQYF.

The rearrangement uses TRBV27 and TRBJ2-7, with TRBD1 identical over 9 bases. The CDR3 runs to 13 residues. The germline V gene encodes CDR1 MNHEY and CDR2 SMNVEV (reference sequence). J was trimmed by 3 bases and V by 8 bases; bases with no gene match: 5. CDR3 loop: CASLGQGDYEQYF. The DNA for the CDR3 is TGTGCCAGCTTGGGACAGGGAGACTACGAGCAGTACTTC.

The CDR3 sequence: CASSQGANYGYTF. For the CDR3, the DNA is TGTGCCAGCAGCCAGGGTGCGAACTATGGCTACACCTTC. The J gene is TRBJ1-2, the V gene TRBV11-2, with D perhaps matching TRBD1 (5 bases). Germline-derived CDR1 and CDR2 are SGHAT and FQNNGV. The CDR3 spans 13 residues. The germline V and J ends were trimmed by 5 bases and 2 bases, with 9 bases remaining between them.

The rearrangement joins TRBV18 to TRBJ2-7, with D possibly being TRBD1 (6 bases). The CDR3 spans 13 residues. The V and J ends lost 6 bases and 6 bases respectively, with 15 bases between them. Germline values: CDR1 KGHSH, CDR2 LQKENI. The CDR3: CASSPGHLPEQYF. The CDR3 DNA reads TGTGCCAGCTCTCCGGGACACCTCCCCGAGCAGTACTTC.

Regarding this clone: Other DNA sequences in the same sample also yield this CDR3. V and J are TRBV6-1 and TRBJ1-5; D call uncertain. The CDR3 has 13 amino acids. CDR1 and CDR2 from the germline V gene are MNHNS and SASEGT. V was shortened by 0 bases and J by 7 bases, with 7 bases between the two germline ends. The CDR3 DNA reads as TGTGCCAGCAGTGAAGCTCGGGGACAGCCCCAGCATTTT. This sequence encodes CASSEARGQPQHF.

The chain employs TRBV9 and TRBJ1-1; perhaps TRBD1 as D (5 bases). The CDR3 consists of 16 residues. V was cut by 2 bases and J by 0 bases, with 14 bases left in between. CDR1 and CDR2 (germline): SGDLS, YYNGEE. The CDR3 is CASSVGLAGLNTEAFF. In nucleotides, the CDR3 is TGTGCCAGCAGCGTTGGGTTGGCAGGGTTGAACACTGAAGCTTTCTTT.

The gene calls are TRBV7-9 and TRBJ2-2, with 7 positions matching TRBD1. The CDR3 is 14 amino acids. Germline CDR1 reads SEHNR; CDR2 reads FQNEAQ (reference sequence). V shed 3 bases and J 7 bases; nucleotides not matched to a gene: 5. CDR3 bases: TGTGCCAGCAGCTTGGAAGGGGGCCTCGGGGAGCTGTTTTTT. Protein sequence: CASSLEGGLGELFF. Based on the CDR3 plus reference TRBV7-9 and TRBJ2-2, the full variable domain is DTGVSQNPRHKITKRGQNVTFRCDPISEHNRLYWYRQTLGQGPEFLTYFQNEAQLEKSRLLSDRFSAERPKGSFSTLEIQRTEQGDSAMYLCASSLEGGLGELFFGEGSRLTVL.

V is TRBV6-5 and J is TRBJ2-1; a possible D gene is TRBD1 (7 bases). The ends were cut back, 8 bases at V and 11 bases at J, with 16 bases in the middle. CDR1 and CDR2 from the germline V gene are MNHEY and SVGAGI. There are 12 residues in the CDR3. The CDR3 bases are TGTGCCAGCGGCCCAGGGGGGTCCAAGCAGTTCTTC. This translates into CASGPGGSKQFF.

The gene calls are TRBV10-3 and TRBJ1-5; a weak D match, TRBD1 (5 bases). In germline, CDR1 is ENHRY, CDR2 SYGVKD. V shed 0 bases and J shed 0 bases, with 21 bases lying between them. The CDR3 loop spans 20 amino acids. The CDR3 spells CAISESDGRRGSLSNQPQHF. The CDR3 DNA reads as TGTGCCATCAGTGAGTCGGATGGTCGAAGGGGATCCCTTAGCAATCAGCCCCAGCATTTT.

This sequence joins TRBV5-1 and TRBJ1-5; D remains unclear. V lost 2 bases to trimming and J lost 1 base, with 10 bases between them. This CDR3 comprises 15 residues. CDR1 and CDR2 from the germline V gene are SGHRS and YFSETQ. This chain's CDR3 is CASSLADSSNQPQHF. The CDR3 nucleotides are TGCGCCAGCAGCTTAGCCGACTCCAGCAATCAGCCCCAGCATTTT. The full variable domain, in which reference TRBV5-1 and TRBJ1-5 provide the parts outside the CDR3, is KAGVTQTPRYLIKTRGQQVTLSCSPISGHRSVSWYQQTPGQGLQFLFEYFSETQRNKGNFPGRFSGRQFSNSRSEMNVSTLELGDSALYLCASSLADSSNQPQHFGDGTRLSIL.

The chain is built from TRBV11-2 and TRBJ1-1, with D unresolved. The ends were cut back, 0 bases at V and 4 bases at J, with 18 bases in the middle. CDR1 is SGHAT, CDR2 FQNNGV, per germline. The CDR3 extends over 17 amino acids. CDR3 bases: TGTGCCAGCAGCTTAGATTCGTCCCACAACCGCGGCACTGAAGCTTTCTTT. It yields the protein CASSLDSSHNRGTEAFF.

Here the CDR3 reads CASSSTTYQPQHF. The CDR3 DNA follows: TGTGCCAGCAGCTCCACCACATATCAGCCCCAGCATTTT. V gene TRBV7-3 combines with J gene TRBJ1-5; D call uncertain. CDR1 is SGHTA and CDR2 is FQGTGA in the germline V gene. The V end was cut by 4 bases, the J end by 5 bases, with 9 bases between. The CDR3 has 13 amino acids.

The V gene is TRBV9, the J gene TRBJ2-5; TRBD1 agrees at 7 bases. Germline trimming cut 0 bases from V and 3 bases from J; bases unmatched to any gene: 11. The CDR3 has 17 amino acids. The germline V gene encodes CDR1 SGDLS and CDR2 YYNGEE. The CDR3 bases are TGTGCCAGCAGCGTAGCTACGGGACAGTGGAGAGAAGAGACCCAGTACTTC. Its protein product is CASSVATGQWREETQYF.

V and J are TRBV20-1 and TRBJ1-1; possibly TRBD1 for D (6 bases). Deletions cut 3 bases from V and 1 base from J, with 15 bases between. The CDR3 covers 15 residues. The germline V gene encodes CDR1 DFQATT and CDR2 SNEGSKA (reference sequence). CDR3 coding DNA: TGCAGTGCTAGTTGGGCCCGAGGGGGGAACACTGAAGCTTTCTTT. Translating it yields CSASWARGGNTEAFF.

This clone has just one count. CDR3 bases: TGTGCCACCAGCAGACTTGGACATGGCACAGATACGCAGTATTTT. Its translation: CATSRLGHGTDTQYF. This chain links TRBV15 with TRBJ2-3; D might be TRBD1 (5 bases). V was pared by 2 bases and J by 1 base, with 10 bases between. The CDR3 totals 15 residues. Per germline, CDR1 LNHNV and CDR2 YYDKDF (reference sequence).